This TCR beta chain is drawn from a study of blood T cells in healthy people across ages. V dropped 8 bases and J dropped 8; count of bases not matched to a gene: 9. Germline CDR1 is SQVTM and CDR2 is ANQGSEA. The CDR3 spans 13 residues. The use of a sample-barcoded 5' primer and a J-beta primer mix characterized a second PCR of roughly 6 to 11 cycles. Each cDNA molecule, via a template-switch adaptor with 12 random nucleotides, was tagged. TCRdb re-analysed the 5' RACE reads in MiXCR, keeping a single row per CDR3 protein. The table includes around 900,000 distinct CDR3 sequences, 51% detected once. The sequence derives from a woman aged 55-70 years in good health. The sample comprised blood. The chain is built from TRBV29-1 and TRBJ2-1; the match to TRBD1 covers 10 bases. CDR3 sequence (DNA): TGCAGCCTCGTCCGGGACAGGGGAGATGAGCAGTTCTTC. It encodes CSLVRDRGDEQFF.